This T cell receptor beta chain was retrieved from a study of blood T cell repertoires in COVID-19. CDR1 is SNHLY, CDR2 FYNNEI, per germline. Trimming took off 6 bases at V and 1 base at J, with 12 bases between the two ends. The CDR3 length is 15 residues. This clone has just one count. TCRdb's table, derived via immunoSEQ multiplex PCR, lists solely in-frame clones and lacks some. Among approximately 180,000 clones listed, less than 90% were seen once. Sequenced material: PBMCs or T cells enriched from blood (not recorded which). The rearrangement links TRBV2 to TRBJ2-2; D uncertain. The sequence was obtained from a human donor with acute COVID-19. The donor label of this sample is uncertain. In nucleotides, the CDR3 is TGTGCCAGCAGGGAGAGGCTCTTGAACACCGGGGAGCTGTTTTTT. Translated: CASRERLLNTGELFF.